This T cell receptor (beta chain) was captured in a study of identical twins. General study points: The presence of invariant MAIT and iNKT cells could partly confound analyses of zero-insertion sequences.

Each CDR3 protein gets one entry after TCRdb re-called the 5' RACE reads with MiXCR. The sample shows about 550,000 distinct CDR3 sequences, 20% to 25% of them seen only once. CDR3 size: 13 residues. Trimming shortened V by 5 bases and J by 1 base, and 8 bases separated the two germline ends. Germline values: CDR1 SGHNT, CDR2 YENEEA. This clonotype has a handful of counts. Its target is not known. Everyone who gave samples was a healthy Caucasian. These same data were also listed under a study on yellow fever vaccine responses in identical twins.

This clonotype originated in a woman aged 18 to 35 in good health. Material for sequencing was CD4+ T cells sorted from blood. The chain carries TRBV11-3 and TRBJ1-1; possible D gene TRBD1, 5 bases. The CDR3 sequence: CASSRTRNTEAFF. CDR3 nucleotides: TGTGCCAGCAGCAGGACAAGGAACACTGAAGCTTTCTTT.